One T cell receptor beta chain is described in this entry. Its specificity is not known. These data belong to a study of cytomegalovirus exposure and HLA in healthy donors. General study results and limits: A later analysis linked a missense DCLRE1C variant to TCR beta V- and J-gene trimming. Cytomegalovirus association was assigned to over 150 TCR beta chains.

Primers for the PCR totalled 60 Vbeta and 13 Jbeta. Data came from immunoSEQ multiplex PCR; TCRdb stores just in-frame clones and leaves some out. Seen in this sample are 130,000 or so clones; the ten most common clones hold 1.5% to 2%. Trimming took off 0 bases at V and 4 bases at J, with 10 bases between the two ends. Per the germline V gene, CDR1 is SGHRS and CDR2 is YFSETQ. The CDR3 loop spans 14 amino acids. The sample was PBMCs. This clonotype was sampled from a man aged 18 to 29 in good health and CMV-seronegative. V usage is TRBV5-1 and J usage is TRBJ1-1, with D possibly matching TRBD1 (5 bases). CDR3 loop: CASSLARGSTEAFF. Here the CDR3 DNA reads TGCGCCAGCAGCTTGGCCCGGGGGAGCACTGAAGCTTTCTTT.